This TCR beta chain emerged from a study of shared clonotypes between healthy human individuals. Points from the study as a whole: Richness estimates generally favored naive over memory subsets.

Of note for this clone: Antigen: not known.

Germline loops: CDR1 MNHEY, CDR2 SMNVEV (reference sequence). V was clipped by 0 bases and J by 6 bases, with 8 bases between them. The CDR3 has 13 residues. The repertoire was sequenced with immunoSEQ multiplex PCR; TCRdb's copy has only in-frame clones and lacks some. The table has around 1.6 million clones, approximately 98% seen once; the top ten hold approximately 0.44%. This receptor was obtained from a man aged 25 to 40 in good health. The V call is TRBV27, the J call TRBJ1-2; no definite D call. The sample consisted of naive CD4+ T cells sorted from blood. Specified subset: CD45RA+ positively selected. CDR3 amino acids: CASSLSYRDGYTF. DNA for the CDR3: TGTGCCAGCAGTTTATCATACCGGGATGGCTACACCTTC.